The 24 T cell receptor beta chains reported below all come from one sample, sequenced in a study of T cell clonality in common variable immunodeficiency. Produced via immunoSEQ multiplex PCR; TCRdb's table is partial and in-frame only. The profile covers 45,000 to 65,000 clones, none occurring a single time. The specimen was peripheral blood mononuclear cells. All receptors come from a person aged 18 to 70 in good health.

This clone was counted many times. The CDR3 end lies 3 residues beyond the end of the read and is filled in from the germline J gene. The J gene is TRBJ2-2, the V gene TRBV5-1; no firm D call. The germline CDR1 and CDR2 sequences are SGHRS and YFSETQ. The CDR3 is 15 amino acids. Deletions cut 4 bases from V and 5 bases from J, with 15 bases between. The sequenced part of the CDR3 DNA is TGCGCCAGCAGCCTGCAACTTATCTCTACCGGGGAG. Its protein product is CASSLQLISTGE. The full CDR3 sequence reads CASSLQLISTGELFF.

This clone was recorded many times. The CDR3 end lies 3 residues beyond the end of the read and is filled in from the germline J gene. This chain joins TRBV5-1 and TRBJ2-3, with D possibly matching TRBD1 (6 bases). The CDR3 totals 17 residues. The V end lost 7 bases, the J end lost 2 bases, and 23 bases lay between the germline ends. CDR1 is SGHRS and CDR2 is YFSETQ in the germline V gene. CDR3 sequence: CASGSPPGTPLTDTQYF. The part of the CDR3 DNA that was read is TGCGCCAGCGGATCCCCTCCCGGGACACCACTCACAGATACG.

This clone was recorded at least ten times. Here the CDR3 reads CSVLGHPSSYEQYF. CDR3 DNA (partial): TGCAGCGTTCTAGGACACCCGAGCTCCTACGAG. The gene calls are TRBV29-1 and TRBJ2-7; the D gene is possibly TRBD1 (5 bases). The read stops 3 residues short of the end of the CDR3; the missing end is completed from the germline J gene. The CDR3 is made up of 14 amino acids. The V gene lost 5 bases and the J gene lost 0 bases, with 14 bases spanning the gap. Per the germline V gene, CDR1 is SQVTM and CDR2 is ANQGSEA.

This clone was picked up many times. The DNA ends 3 residues before the CDR3 does, and the rest of the CDR3 is filled in from the germline J gene. This chain links TRBV9 with TRBJ1-2, with TRBD1 matching 9 bases. The CDR3 covers 15 residues. Germline V gene sequence: CDR1 SGDLS, CDR2 YYNGEE. V dropped 3 bases and J dropped 5; count of bases not matched to a gene: 8. The CDR3: CASSGRPGQGYGYTF. The covered CDR3 bases are TGTGCCAGCAGCGGACGACCGGGACAGGGTTATGGC.

The sample holds many counts of this clone. Partial CDR3 DNA: TGTGCCAGCAGCTCCGACACCATTCAAGAGACC. Encoded protein: CASSSDTIQET. The full-length CDR3 reads as CASSSDTIQETQYF. The chain combines TRBV5-4 with TRBJ2-5; D is uncertain. The CDR3 extends 3 residues past the end of the read, so its final part is completed from the germline J gene. Trimming took off 3 bases at V and 2 bases at J, with 11 bases between the two ends. Germline V lookup: CDR1 SGHNT, CDR2 YYREEE (reference sequence). The CDR3 totals 14 residues.

This clone was detected ten times or more. The read gets to within 3 residues of the CDR3 end, and the germline J gene fills in the rest. The chain combines TRBV2 with TRBJ2-5; 7 positions agree with TRBD2. The CDR3 is made up of 14 amino acids. J gave up 5 bases and V 6 bases, and 9 bases lay outside the gene matches. The V gene's germline CDR1 is SNHLY and CDR2 FYNNEI. The covered CDR3 bases are TGTGCCAGCAGAGGGCGGGAGATGGTGGAGACC. It codes for CASRGREMVET. The whole CDR3 protein is CASRGREMVETQYF.

This clone was recorded many times. Read data end 3 residues before the CDR3 end; the end is taken from the germline J gene. The chain uses TRBV5-1 and TRBJ2-1; the D gene is possibly TRBD1 (5 bases). The CDR3 has 15 residues. Trimming shortened V by 4 bases and J by 7 bases, and 18 bases separated the two germline ends. Germline values: CDR1 SGHRS, CDR2 YFSETQ. The DNA read from the CDR3 is TGCGCCAGCAGCCGGACGGCAGGGATGACGAATGAG. This encodes CASSRTAGMTNE. The complete CDR3 sequence is CASSRTAGMTNEQFF.

This clone was counted many times. The read halts 3 residues ahead of the CDR3 end, with the missing end drawn from the germline J gene. The chain combines TRBV7-9 with TRBJ2-1, with D uncertain. This CDR3 spans 13 amino acids. Germline values: CDR1 SEHNR, CDR2 FQNEAQ (reference sequence). Between the trimmed V and J ends, which lost 1 base and 9 bases, there was a span of 10 bases. The sequenced part of the CDR3 DNA is TGTGCCAGCAGCTTAGTCTCGGTAGCTGAG. As protein: CASSLVSVAE. The CDR3, in full, reads CASSLVSVAEQFF.

This clone appeared many times. From the germline J gene comes the end of the CDR3, since the read stops 3 residues before it. The V gene is TRBV20-1, the J gene TRBJ2-3, with 7 bases lining up with TRBD2. CDR1 is DFQATT and CDR2 is SNEGSKA in the germline V gene (reference sequence). This CDR3 contains 14 residues. Germline trimming cut 3 bases from V and 2 bases from J; bases unmatched to any gene: 5. The CDR3 is CSASLRGITDTQYF. The covered CDR3 bases are TGCAGTGCTAGCCTGCGGGGGATCACAGATACG.

Details on this clone: The sequence runs out 3 residues before the end of the CDR3; the remainder is reconstructed from the germline J gene. This rearrangement joins TRBV10-2 to TRBJ2-5, with TRBD2 identical over 10 bases. V trimming: 3 bases; J trimming: 5 bases; junction bases outside the gene matches: 18. The CDR3 sequence is 19 residues long. The germline V gene has CDR1 WSHSY and CDR2 SAAADI. The CDR3 reads CASSDPRRSAGGPIETQYF. The sequenced part of the CDR3 DNA is TGCGCCAGCAGTGATCCCCGCCGTTCAGCGGGGGGGCCCATCGAGACC.

This clone was counted ten times or more. The CDR3 end lies 3 residues beyond the end of the read and is filled in from the germline J gene. V gene TRBV5-1 combines with J gene TRBJ1-6; TRBD1 matches 9 bases. The germline gives CDR1 SGHRS, CDR2 YFSETQ. V gave up 2 bases and J gave up 8 bases; unmatched junction bases: 2. The CDR3 extends over 14 amino acids. The part of the CDR3 DNA that was read is TGCGCCAGCAGCTTACAGGGGGCTGATTCACCC. As protein: CASSLQGADSP. The full CDR3 reads CASSLQGADSPLHF.

Many counts were recorded for this clone. The read comes to an end 3 residues before the CDR3 does, leaving the germline J gene to fill in the end. The J gene is TRBJ2-2, the V gene TRBV6-4; tentatively, D is TRBD2 (6 bases). V lost 5 bases, J lost 5 bases, and 18 bases lay in between. CDR1 is MRHNA and CDR2 is SNTAGT in the germline V gene. The length of the CDR3 is 16 residues. The CDR3 loop reads CASSPVRSGGTGELFF. The covered CDR3 bases are TGTGCCAGCAGTCCCGTCCGGAGCGGAGGGACCGGGGAG.

This clone came up a few times. The sequence runs out 3 residues before the end of the CDR3; the remainder is reconstructed from the germline J gene. The chain recombines TRBV2 with TRBJ1-5, with D maybe TRBD1 (5 bases). The V end was cut by 4 bases, the J end by 4 bases, with 14 bases between. The CDR3 is made up of 15 amino acids. Germline CDR1 and CDR2: SNHLY and FYNNEI. Incomplete CDR3 DNA: TGTGCCAGCAGTGTGATGGGGCAGGCAAATCAGCCC. This translates into CASSVMGQANQP. The full CDR3 protein is CASSVMGQANQPQHF.

This clone was detected ten times or more. The read gets to within 3 residues of the CDR3 end, and the germline J gene fills in the rest. The V and J genes are TRBV5-1 and TRBJ1-6, with D perhaps matching TRBD1 (5 bases). Trimming took 1 base from V and 5 from J, leaving 10 bases between them. The CDR3 has 15 amino acids. Germline lookup yields CDR1 SGHRS and CDR2 YFSETQ. The sequenced CDR3 bases are TGCGCCAGCAGCTTGAAGGGGTCGGATAATTCACCC. This encodes CASSLKGSDNSP. The whole CDR3 sequence is CASSLKGSDNSPLHF.

This clone appeared many times. Read sequence stops 3 residues before the CDR3 end, and the germline J gene provides the missing end. The chain has TRBV7-3 and TRBJ2-1; 8 bases match TRBD1. The CDR3 has 16 amino acids. Germline V gives CDR1 SGHTA, CDR2 FQGTGA. After removal of 3 bases from V and 3 bases from J, the junction contained 7 bases not matched to a gene. The DNA read from the CDR3 is TGTGCCAGCAGCTTGCAGGGGGCGGTCCTCTACAATGAG. It codes for CASSLQGAVLYNE. The whole CDR3 sequence reads CASSLQGAVLYNEQFF.

This clone was counted at least ten times. The CDR3 end falls 3 residues outside the read, so it is completed with the germline J gene. The chain carries TRBV6-2 or TRBV6-3 and TRBJ1-6; unclear D gene. V was cut by 6 bases and J by 0 bases, with 6 bases left in between. The CDR3 sequence is 14 residues long. Per germline, CDR1 MNHEY and CDR2 SVGEGT. The CDR3: CASSPGSYNSPLHF. The CDR3 DNA, read in part, is TGTGCCAGCAGCCCGGGCTCCTATAATTCACCC.

This clone appeared many times. The read ends 3 residues before the CDR3 terminus; that terminus is restored from the germline J gene. The rearrangement joins TRBV5-1 to TRBJ2-7, with 9 bases matching TRBD2. The CDR3 runs to 15 residues. V was clipped by 3 bases and J by 2 bases; unmatched bases: 6. Germline assignment: CDR1 SGHRS and CDR2 YFSETQ. The CDR3: CASSSVAGATYEQYF. Partial CDR3 DNA: TGCGCCAGCAGCTCAGTAGCGGGAGCGACCTACGAG.

In its sample, this clone was seen many times. The CDR3 extends 3 residues past the end of the read, so its final part is completed from the germline J gene. The chain links TRBV6-2 or TRBV6-3 to TRBJ2-1; the D call may be TRBD1 or TRBD2 (5 bases each). The CDR3 spans 15 residues. The germline V gene has CDR1 MNHEY and CDR2 SVGEGT. V was cut by 6 bases and J by 4 bases, with 16 bases left in between. CDR3 DNA, as far as it was read: TGTGCCAGCAGGTTAGACAGAGGGAGATACAATGAG. Residues: CASRLDRGRYNE. The CDR3 as a whole reads CASRLDRGRYNEQFF.

Only a few counts were recorded for this clone. The CDR3 is cut off 3 residues early in the read; its end comes from the germline J gene. This sequence joins TRBV2 and TRBJ1-5; TRBD1 aligns across 7 bases. The CDR3 is made up of 15 amino acids. Germline CDR1 and CDR2: SNHLY and FYNNEI. After removal of 5 bases from V and 4 bases from J, the junction contained 8 bases not matched to a gene. The part of the CDR3 DNA that was read is TGTGCCAGCAGTAGCCACAGGGGCCCTAATCAGCCC. Encoded protein: CASSSHRGPNQP. The whole CDR3 sequence is CASSSHRGPNQPQHF.

Note on this clone: The read terminates 3 residues before the CDR3 end, so the remaining end is supplied by the germline J gene. This chain links TRBV5-5 with TRBJ1-2; perhaps TRBD1 as D (5 bases). CDR3 length: 14 amino acids. Trimming shortened V by 0 bases and J by 6 bases, and 12 bases separated the two germline ends. Per the germline V gene, CDR1 is SGHKS and CDR2 is YYEKEE (reference sequence). CDR3 protein: CASSLDPGWDGYTF. CDR3 DNA, as far as it was read: TGTGCCAGCAGCTTGGATCCAGGGTGGGATGGC. The complete variable domain, with remaining parts taken from reference TRBV5-5 and TRBJ1-2, reads DAGVTQSPTHLIKTRGQQVTLRCSPISGHKSVSWYQQVLGQGPQFIFQYYEKEERGRGNFPDRFSARQFPNYSSELNVNALLLGDSALYLCASSLDPGWDGYTFGSGTRLTVV.

This clone was detected many times. The read halts 3 residues ahead of the CDR3 end, with the missing end drawn from the germline J gene. V is TRBV7-9 and J is TRBJ2-1; 7 nucleotides align to TRBD2. The ends lost 4 bases at V and 6 bases at J; junction bases unmatched: 3. The CDR3 runs to 13 residues. Per the germline V gene, CDR1 is SEHNR and CDR2 is FQNEAQ (reference sequence). CDR3 DNA, as far as it was read: TGTGCCAGCAGCTCGACTAGCTTCAATGAG. Its translation: CASSSTSFNE. The entire CDR3 protein reads CASSSTSFNEQFF.

This clone appeared a few times. The CDR3 goes on 3 residues after the read ends, and that part is filled in from the germline J gene. The chain couples TRBV5-1 to TRBJ2-3; 8 nucleotides match TRBD2. The germline V gene encodes CDR1 SGHRS and CDR2 YFSETQ. The CDR3 spans 14 residues. V trimming: 1 base; J trimming: 3 bases; junction bases outside the gene matches: 1. The CDR3 region is CASSLSGGTDTQYF. CDR3 DNA, as far as it was read: TGCGCCAGCAGCTTGAGCGGGGGAACAGATACG.

This clone came up a few times. The read halts 3 residues ahead of the CDR3 end, with the missing end drawn from the germline J gene. The chain recombines TRBV25-1 with TRBJ2-2; 7 bases match TRBD2. Trimming took 3 bases from V and 3 from J; bases not matched to a gene: 10. This CDR3 comprises 17 residues. CDR1 MGHDK and CDR2 SYGVNS come from the germline V gene. The CDR3 loop reads CASSEGWEGSDTGELFF. The DNA read from the CDR3 is TGTGCCAGCAGTGAGGGGTGGGAGGGGTCGGACACCGGGGAG.

This clone was counted many times. The sequenced part of the CDR3 DNA is TGTGCCAGCAGTGAACAGCACACCGGGGAG. Amino acids: CASSEQHTGE. The complete CDR3 protein is CASSEQHTGELFF. The V gene is TRBV5-5, the J gene TRBJ2-2; no definite D call. Read coverage stops 3 residues before the CDR3 terminus; the germline J gene supplies the remainder. The CDR3 contains 13 residues. CDR1 is SGHKS, CDR2 YYEKEE, per germline (reference sequence). Trimming left V 5 bases short and J 3 bases short, with 8 bases between.